A selection of T cell receptor beta chains follows, all from one sample in a study of cytomegalovirus exposure and HLA in healthy donors. The data were produced by immunoSEQ multiplex PCR, yet TCRdb's version contains in-frame clones alone and is incomplete. The table shows approximately 150,000 clones, with roughly 85% occurring only once. Sequencing was performed on PBMCs. Receptors were obtained from a man in his forties in good health and CMV-seronegative. The CDR3 runs from the conserved cysteine through the conserved F or W. The order of the fields is J gene, V gene, D gene, clone size, CDR3 protein, CDR3 DNA. D genes are given only for firm matches. Only some rows state a clone size, as once, few, many or a class for expanded clones.

j_call: TRBJ1-4; v_call: TRBV13; d_call: TRBD1; clone_size: .; cdr3_aa: CASSPPGGSWEEKLFF; cdr3_nt: TGTGCCAGCAGCCCCCCAGGGGGCTCCTGGGAAGAAAAACTGTTTTTT
j_call: TRBJ1-1; v_call: TRBV6-5; d_call: .; clone_size: few; cdr3_aa: CATSTGINTEAFF; cdr3_nt: TGTGCCACTTCGACGGGGATCAACACTGAAGCTTTCTTT
j_call: TRBJ1-2; v_call: TRBV15; d_call: .; clone_size: few; cdr3_aa: CATSRGAADNYGYTF; cdr3_nt: TGTGCCACCAGCAGAGGGGCAGCGGATAACTATGGCTACACCTTC
j_call: TRBJ2-7; v_call: TRBV28; d_call: TRBD1; clone_size: .; cdr3_aa: CASKPGQGASGSFYEQYF; cdr3_nt: TGTGCCAGTAAACCGGGACAGGGGGCCAGCGGGAGCTTTTACGAGCAGTACTTC
j_call: TRBJ2-7; v_call: TRBV7-2; d_call: TRBD2; clone_size: .; cdr3_aa: CASSSPEAGVREQYF; cdr3_nt: TGTGCCAGCAGCTCGCCGGAAGCGGGGGTTCGGGAGCAGTACTTC
j_call: TRBJ2-1; v_call: TRBV18; d_call: .; clone_size: .; cdr3_aa: CASSPLVGVNEQFF; cdr3_nt: TGTGCCAGCTCACCACTAGTGGGAGTCAATGAGCAGTTCTTC
j_call: TRBJ2-7; v_call: TRBV7-9; d_call: TRBD2; clone_size: .; cdr3_aa: CASSRLAGGPGEQYF; cdr3_nt: TGTGCCAGCAGCCGACTAGCGGGAGGGCCCGGCGAGCAGTACTTC
j_call: TRBJ1-4; v_call: TRBV28; d_call: TRBD1; clone_size: .; cdr3_aa: CASSPPRGRREKLFF; cdr3_nt: TGTGCCAGCAGTCCCCCCAGGGGGCGTCGTGAAAAACTGTTTTTT
j_call: TRBJ2-7; v_call: TRBV9; d_call: TRBD2; clone_size: .; cdr3_aa: CASSIGLAGTYEQYF; cdr3_nt: TGTGCCAGCAGCATAGGTCTAGCGGGTACATACGAGCAGTACTTC
j_call: TRBJ2-1; v_call: TRBV27; d_call: TRBD2; clone_size: .; cdr3_aa: CASSSPGLAANEQFF; cdr3_nt: TGTGCCAGCAGTTCACCGGGACTAGCGGCCAATGAGCAGTTCTTC
j_call: TRBJ2-2; v_call: TRBV4-2; d_call: .; clone_size: .; cdr3_aa: CASRLLVGKLGTGELFF; cdr3_nt: TGTGCCAGCAGGTTACTAGTGGGGAAACTTGGCACCGGGGAGCTGTTTTTT
j_call: TRBJ2-2; v_call: TRBV2; d_call: TRBD2; clone_size: .; cdr3_aa: CASIGGRSTGELFF; cdr3_nt: TGTGCCAGCATAGGCGGGAGATCCACCGGGGAGCTGTTTTTT
j_call: TRBJ2-1; v_call: TRBV7-2; d_call: .; clone_size: few; cdr3_aa: CASSLARGSYNEQFF; cdr3_nt: TGTGCCAGCAGCTTAGCCAGGGGCTCCTACAATGAGCAGTTCTTC
j_call: TRBJ2-7; v_call: TRBV4-1; d_call: TRBD2; clone_size: .; cdr3_aa: CASSTGTSGFSYEQYF; cdr3_nt: TGCGCCAGCAGCACCGGGACTAGCGGGTTCTCCTACGAGCAGTACTTC
j_call: TRBJ2-7; v_call: TRBV5-6; d_call: TRBD2; clone_size: .; cdr3_aa: CASSGTSGSFYEQYF; cdr3_nt: TGTGCCAGCAGCGGAACTAGCGGGAGTTTCTACGAGCAGTACTTC
j_call: TRBJ1-4; v_call: TRBV18; d_call: .; clone_size: .; cdr3_aa: CASSLRGPNEKLFF; cdr3_nt: TGTGCCAGCTCACTCAGGGGTCCTAATGAAAAACTGTTTTTT
j_call: TRBJ1-5; v_call: TRBV4-1; d_call: TRBD1; clone_size: .; cdr3_aa: CASSQGGQGVQPQHF; cdr3_nt: TGCGCCAGCAGCCAAGGGGGACAGGGGGTTCAGCCCCAGCATTTT